The next 5 T cell receptor beta chains were all read from a single sample in a study of multiple sclerosis patients with progressive multifocal leukoencephalopathy. Here immunoSEQ multiplex PCR was the method, and the copy in TCRdb shows in-frame clones only, minus some. Among tens of thousands of clones listed, around 90% were seen once. The time point denotes: more than ten months of natalizumab therapy. The sequenced sample was PBMCs, obtained from a patient treated with natalizumab. Source of these receptors: a human donor with multiple sclerosis.

The genes are TRBV28 and TRBJ2-3; D not certain. The V gene's germline CDR1 is MDHEN and CDR2 SYDVKM. Between the trimmed V and J ends, which lost 2 bases and 0 bases, there was a span of 6 bases. The CDR3 is made up of 14 amino acids. Written as DNA, the CDR3 is TGTGCCAGCAGTTTACGGGTTAGCACAGATACGCAGTATTTT. Its protein is CASSLRVSTDTQYF.

The rearrangement uses TRBV5-4 and TRBJ1-2, with a tentative D call TRBD1 (5 bases). V was shortened by 3 bases and J by 3 bases, with 9 bases between the two germline ends. This CDR3 has 13 residues. The germline gives CDR1 SGHNT, CDR2 YYREEE (reference sequence). The CDR3 sequence is CASSSGTDYGYTF. The DNA of the CDR3 is TGTGCCAGCAGCTCCGGGACGGACTATGGCTACACCTTC.

The table lists this clone with a count of one. This sequence joins TRBV15 and TRBJ1-5, with a weak D call TRBD1 (6 bases). CDR1 is LNHNV and CDR2 is YYDKDF in the germline V gene (reference sequence). Trimming removed 3 bases from V and 4 bases from J, with 10 bases in between. This CDR3 is built from 14 residues. The CDR3 bases are TGTGCCACCAGCAGGGGGGGGCTTAATCAGCCCCAGCATTTT. Its protein product is CATSRGGLNQPQHF.

This rearrangement joins TRBV19 to TRBJ1-1; 11 bases align to TRBD1. Looked up from germline, CDR1 is LNHDA and CDR2 is SQIVND (reference sequence). CDR3 length: 15 residues. J gave up 4 bases and V 1 base, and 2 bases lay outside the gene matches. CDR3 nucleotides: TGTGCCAGTAGTATAGCTGGGACAGGGGGCACTGAAGCTTTCTTT. It specifies CASSIAGTGGTEAFF.

V gene TRBV6-1 combines with J gene TRBJ1-4; 8 nucleotides align to TRBD1. The CDR3 spans 13 residues. Germline loops: CDR1 MNHNS, CDR2 SASEGT. J was trimmed by 5 bases and V by 11 bases; bases with no gene match: 7. The CDR3, as DNA: TGTGCCGCCCGGACAGGGAGAAATGAAAAACTGTTTTTT. Translation: CAARTGRNEKLFF.